Listed here are 16 T cell receptor beta chains from one sample, sequenced in a study of blood T cell repertoires in COVID-19. Some clones are missing from TCRdb's copy, which holds only in-frame ones; the method was immunoSEQ multiplex PCR. The profile shows about 260,000 clones, 70% to 90% of them singletons. Sequenced: peripheral blood. The receptors were gathered from a woman between 40 and 55 years old with acute or convalescent COVID-19.

V usage is TRBV12-2 and J usage is TRBJ1-4. TRBV12-2 is recorded as a pseudogene. The CDR3 covers 12 residues. Here the CDR3 reads CASRPVCEKLFF. The CDR3 bases are TGTGCAAGTCGCCCGGTTTGCGAAAAACTGTTTTTT.

The gene calls are TRBV6-5 and TRBJ2-1; 9 bases are shared with TRBD1. The CDR3 totals 15 residues. V trimming: 8 bases; J trimming: 5 bases; junction bases outside the gene matches: 10. Germline loops: CDR1 MNHEY, CDR2 SVGAGI. The DNA for the CDR3 is TGTGCCAGCGGAACCGGGACAGGGATCAACAATGAGCAGTTCTTC. It is translated as CASGTGTGINNEQFF.

The chain carries TRBV5-1 and TRBJ2-5; 11 nucleotides line up with TRBD2. CDR3 length: 16 amino acids. From germline, CDR1 is SGHRS and CDR2 YFSETQ. V dropped 1 base and J dropped 4; count of bases not matched to a gene: 6. CDR3 in amino acids: CASSLTSGGVGETQYF. CDR3 bases: TGCGCCAGCAGCTTGACTAGCGGGGGCGTCGGAGAGACCCAGTACTTC.

The chain carries TRBV5-1 and TRBJ1-4; D is uncertain. Per the germline V gene, CDR1 is SGHRS and CDR2 is YFSETQ. V lost 5 bases to trimming and J lost 0 bases, with 5 bases between them. CDR3 size: 13 residues. This CDR3 reads CASSATTNEKLFF. Here the CDR3 DNA reads TGCGCCAGCAGTGCGACAACTAATGAAAAACTGTTTTTT.

The chain combines TRBV5-1 with TRBJ1-4; the D gene is possibly TRBD1 (5 bases). Trimming removed 5 bases at V and 0 bases at J, with 11 bases between. This CDR3 region has 15 residues. Germline V gives CDR1 SGHRS, CDR2 YFSETQ. CDR3 nucleotides: TGCGCCAGCAGTTTAGGGGCCACAACTAATGAAAAACTGTTTTTT. Translated: CASSLGATTNEKLFF.

CDR3 region: CASSFLPGQGNTGELFF. The CDR3 bases are TGTGCCAGCAGCTTTCTCCCGGGACAGGGGAACACCGGGGAGCTGTTTTTT. The chain recombines TRBV7-9 with TRBJ2-2; TRBD1 matches at 9 bases. Germline trimming cut 3 bases from V and 1 base from J; bases unmatched to any gene: 6. This CDR3 comprises 17 residues. The germline V gene has CDR1 SEHNR and CDR2 FQNEAQ (reference sequence).

The chain links TRBV5-1 to TRBJ2-2; weak D call: TRBD1 (6 bases). The CDR3 loop spans 18 amino acids. Germline V gene sequence: CDR1 SGHRS, CDR2 YFSETQ. Between the trimmed V and J ends, which lost 6 bases and 1 base, there was a span of 22 bases. Here the CDR3 DNA reads TGCGCCAGCACCCTTTCATCGGACAGTGGCCGGAACACCGGGGAGCTGTTTTTT. Encoded protein: CASTLSSDSGRNTGELFF.

This clone was observed a handful of times. CDR3: CASSLNSYSNQPQHF. The CDR3 nucleotides are TGTGCCAGCAGCTTAAACAGCTATAGCAATCAGCCCCAGCATTTT. The rearrangement uses TRBV5-5 and TRBJ1-5; D unclear. This CDR3 has 15 residues. V lost 2 bases to trimming and J lost 0 bases, with 9 bases between them. Germline V lookup: CDR1 SGHKS, CDR2 YYEKEE (reference sequence).

This clone was seen once. The genes are TRBV6-1 and TRBJ1-2, with 9 bases lining up with TRBD1. Germline V gives CDR1 MNHNS, CDR2 SASEGT. V dropped 2 bases and J dropped 4; count of bases not matched to a gene: 8. This CDR3 has 16 amino acids. The CDR3 DNA is TGTGCCAGCAGTGAACCGGGACAGGGATTTGCCTATGGCTACACCTTC. Its protein is CASSEPGQGFAYGYTF.

CDR3 sequence reads: CASSIRGRGLTDTQYF. CDR3 nucleotides: TGTGCCAGTAGTATAAGAGGGAGGGGACTCACAGATACGCAGTATTTT. The rearrangement joins TRBV19 to TRBJ2-3; TRBD2 aligns across 7 bases. This CDR3 spans 16 amino acids. Germline CDR1 and CDR2: LNHDA and SQIVND (reference sequence). V lost 2 bases, J lost 2 bases, and 7 bases stayed unmatched.

The chain links TRBV4-1 to TRBJ2-3; 10 nucleotides align to TRBD1. Germline trimming cut 4 bases from V and 5 bases from J; bases unmatched to any gene: 9. The germline V gene encodes CDR1 MGHRA and CDR2 YSYEKL. There are 16 residues in the CDR3. The CDR3 loop reads CASSRSGTGAGDTQYF. The DNA of the CDR3 is TGCGCCAGCAGCCGCTCCGGGACAGGGGCGGGAGATACGCAGTATTTT.

As for this clone: The junction departs from germline at one end; a sequencing error may be responsible. The rearrangement links TRBV7-9 to TRBJ2-5, with no clear D. This CDR3 spans 11 amino acids. Germline CDR1 SEHNR, CDR2 FQNEAQ (reference sequence). CDR3 loop: CASSLALGVDF. CDR3 DNA: TGTGCCAGCAGCTTAGCGCTAGGTGTTGACTTC.

This rearrangement joins TRBV15 to TRBJ2-5; D not certain. CDR3 length: 14 residues. Germline V CDR1 and CDR2: LNHNV, YYDKDF (reference sequence). Trimming cost V 0 bases and J 5 bases, with 10 bases left between them. The CDR3 DNA sequence: TGTGCCACCAGCAGAGATCCTGGAGTGGAGACCCAGTACTTC. Its translation: CATSRDPGVETQYF.

This clone turned up a few times. The chain combines TRBV6-5 with TRBJ1-6; TRBD1 matches 8 bases. V shed 0 bases and J 9 bases; nucleotides not matched to a gene: 1. The V gene's germline CDR1 is MNHEY and CDR2 SVGAGI. This CDR3 has 14 amino acids. The CDR3 DNA reads TGTGCCAGCAGTTACTCGGACAGGGTTTCACCCCTCCACTTT. It encodes CASSYSDRVSPLHF.

This chain connects TRBV2 to TRBJ1-1, with 7 bases aligning to TRBD1. The CDR3 contains 17 residues. Per the germline V gene, CDR1 is SNHLY and CDR2 is FYNNEI. Losses at the gene ends were 3 bases for V and 3 bases for J; bases not matched to a gene: 13. The CDR3, as DNA: TGTGCCAGCAGTGACCAGGGCAGGGGGTGGGGTGACACTGAAGCTTTCTTT. It encodes CASSDQGRGWGDTEAFF.

The J gene is TRBJ1-2, the V gene TRBV27; D is possibly TRBD1 (6 bases). V was cut by 4 bases and J by 6 bases, with 24 bases left in between. Germline values: CDR1 MNHEY, CDR2 SMNVEV (reference sequence). The CDR3 is 17 residues long. The CDR3 bases are TGTGCCAGCAGTTCAGTGTCCCCGGGGGGCGCGGATAATGGCTACACCTTC. Amino acid sequence: CASSSVSPGGADNGYTF.